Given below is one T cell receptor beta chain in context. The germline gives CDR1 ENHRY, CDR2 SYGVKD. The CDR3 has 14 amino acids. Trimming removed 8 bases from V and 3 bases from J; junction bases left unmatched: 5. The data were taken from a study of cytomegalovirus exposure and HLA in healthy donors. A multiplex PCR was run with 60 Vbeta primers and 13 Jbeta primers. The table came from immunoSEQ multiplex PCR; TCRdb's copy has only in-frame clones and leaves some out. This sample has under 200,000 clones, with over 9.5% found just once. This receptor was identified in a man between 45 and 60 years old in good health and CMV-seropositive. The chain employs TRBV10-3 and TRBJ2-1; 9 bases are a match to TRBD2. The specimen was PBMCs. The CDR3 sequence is CAIRREGSYNEQFF. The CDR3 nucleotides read TGTGCCATCCGGCGGGAGGGGAGCTACAATGAGCAGTTCTTC.